This TCR beta chain originates from a study of blood T cell repertoires in COVID-19. Per the authors' pipeline: Counts of nucleated cells, estimated from reference gene primer amplification, were obtained. Sequencing was performed with immunoSEQ multiplex PCR; in TCRdb, only in-frame clones are kept and a portion is missing. The D gene and trimming were derived from the DNA, and the V and J assignments and clone size from that table. The sample shows about 220,000 clones, nearly 90% of them seen only once. Germline assignment: CDR1 MNHNS and CDR2 SASEGT. Deletions cut 0 bases from V and 3 bases from J, with 12 bases between. This CDR3 spans 16 amino acids. Those enrolled, adults aged roughly 18 to 95 years, came from about two dozen US areas.

The sample taken for sequencing was PBMCs or T cells enriched from blood (not recorded which). The clonotype comes from a man in his thirties or forties who had been exposed to COVID-19. V usage is TRBV6-1 and J usage is TRBJ1-5, with D possibly being TRBD1 (5 bases). CDR3 nucleotides: TGTGCCAGCAGTGAAGCGGGGCGAACCTACAATCAGCCCCAGCATTTT. It encodes CASSEAGRTYNQPQHF.